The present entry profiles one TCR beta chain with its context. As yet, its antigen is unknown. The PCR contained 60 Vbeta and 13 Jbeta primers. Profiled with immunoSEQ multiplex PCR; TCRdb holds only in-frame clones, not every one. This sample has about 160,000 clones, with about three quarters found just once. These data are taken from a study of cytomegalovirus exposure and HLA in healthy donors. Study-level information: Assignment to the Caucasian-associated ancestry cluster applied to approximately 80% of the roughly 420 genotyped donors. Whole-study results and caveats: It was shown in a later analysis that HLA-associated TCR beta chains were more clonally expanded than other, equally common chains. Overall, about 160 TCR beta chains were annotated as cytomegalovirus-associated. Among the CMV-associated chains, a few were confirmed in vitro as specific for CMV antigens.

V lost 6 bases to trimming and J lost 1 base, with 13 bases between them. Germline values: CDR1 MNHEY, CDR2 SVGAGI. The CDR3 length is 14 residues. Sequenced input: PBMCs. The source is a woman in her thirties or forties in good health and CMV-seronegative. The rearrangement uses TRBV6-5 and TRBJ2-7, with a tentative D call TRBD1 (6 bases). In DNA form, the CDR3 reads TGTGCCAGCAGACTGCGACAGGTATCCTACGAGCAGTACTTC. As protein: CASRLRQVSYEQYF.